The clone carrying this T cell receptor beta chain came up many times. These data belong to a study of glioma-infiltrating T cells. Amplification of TCR alpha and beta CDR3 regions from RNA used iRepertoire nested multiplex PCR. TCRdb used MiXCR to reprocess the multiplex PCR reads, holding one entry per CDR3 protein. The top ten hold 20% to 25% of the sample, which has some 180,000 distinct CDR3 sequences, roughly a third seen once. Looked up from germline, CDR1 is MNHEY and CDR2 is SVGEGT. Trimming removed 3 bases from V and 3 bases from J, with 17 bases in between. The CDR3 is 16 amino acids. The rearrangement joins TRBV6-2 or TRBV6-3 to TRBJ2-5; no definite D call. The clonotype comes from a human donor with low-grade glioma or glioblastoma, undergoing nonglioma brain surgery, or in good health (not recorded which). Sequenced sample: glioma tissue, nonneoplastic brain tissue, or PBMCs (not recorded which). The CDR3 bases are TGTGCCAGCAGTTATACTCCGGACCGATGGGAAGAGACCCAGTACTTC. Protein product: CASSYTPDRWEETQYF.